This entry lists 32 T cell receptor beta chains sequenced from one sample in a study of blood T cell repertoires in COVID-19. The assay was immunoSEQ multiplex PCR, and TCRdb's table has in-frame clones only and misses some. This table holds roughly 230,000 clones, about 87% found once. The sequenced material came from peripheral blood. All receptors come from a man in his 70s with acute or convalescent COVID-19.

The chain joins TRBV28 to TRBJ1-2; 11 bases fit TRBD1. CDR3 length: 16 amino acids. Germline CDR1 and CDR2: MDHEN and SYDVKM. V trimming: 4 bases; J trimming: 8 bases; junction bases outside the gene matches: 12. The CDR3 coding sequence is TGTGCCAGCAGTTCCGTACGGGGACAGGGGGTTTGGGGCTACACCTTC. It translates to CASSSVRGQGVWGYTF.

This clone appeared a single time. The V gene is TRBV6-5, the J gene TRBJ1-4; D gene ambiguous. Germline V lookup: CDR1 MNHEY, CDR2 SVGAGI. This CDR3 comprises 13 residues. V dropped 2 bases and J dropped 3 bases, with 4 bases sitting between them. This chain's CDR3 is CASSYPSNEKLFF. CDR3 nucleotides: TGTGCCAGCAGTTACCCCTCTAATGAAAAACTGTTTTTT.

This clone was counted a few times. V usage is TRBV7-6 and J usage is TRBJ2-7, with 8 bases that match TRBD1. Per germline, CDR1 SGHVS and CDR2 FNYEAQ. CDR3 length: 17 residues. Losses at the gene ends were 3 bases for V and 7 bases for J; bases not matched to a gene: 17. This CDR3 reads CASSFPFRGQDNIEQYF. The CDR3 region has the DNA TGTGCCAGCAGCTTTCCATTTAGGGGACAGGATAATATAGAGCAGTACTTC.

V gene TRBV5-8 combines with J gene TRBJ2-1; possibly TRBD2 for D (6 bases). The CDR3 spans 15 residues. Germline V gives CDR1 SGHTS, CDR2 YDEGEE. V lost 2 bases, J lost 9 bases, and 18 bases lay in between. The DNA for the CDR3 is TGTGCCAGCAGCTTAGAGGGACTTGTAGTGAGTGAGCAGTTCTTC. It encodes CASSLEGLVVSEQFF.

The V gene is TRBV5-4, the J gene TRBJ2-1; 11 nucleotides match TRBD2. Germline V lookup: CDR1 SGHNT, CDR2 YYREEE (reference sequence). V shed 0 bases and J 4 bases; nucleotides not matched to a gene: 6. This CDR3 has 17 residues. The CDR3 sequence: CASSLGLAGGEYNEQFF. The CDR3 nucleotides read TGTGCCAGCAGCTTGGGATTAGCGGGAGGGGAATACAATGAGCAGTTCTTC.

The chain is built from TRBV3-1 (or the pseudogene TRBV3-2) and TRBJ2-7; 8 nucleotides line up with TRBD2. The CDR3 covers 21 residues. Trimming removed 3 bases from V and 3 bases from J; junction bases left unmatched: 25. The germline CDR1 and CDR2 sequences are LGHDT and YNNKEL (reference sequence). CDR3 DNA: TGTGCCAGCAGCCAGGGAGCTGCGGCGGGAGGTCCGCCCCTAACTGACTACGAGCAGTACTTC. This encodes CASSQGAAAGGPPLTDYEQYF.

This clone was picked up one time. At the DNA level, this CDR3 is encoded by other sequences in the same sample as well. This sequence joins TRBV5-1 and TRBJ2-7; D remains ambiguous. CDR1 SGHRS and CDR2 YFSETQ come from the germline V gene. The CDR3 spans 11 residues. Trimming took 3 bases from V and 3 from J, leaving 4 bases between them. CDR3 nucleotides: TGCGCCAGCAGCTCCAACTACGAGCAGTACTTC. Translating it yields CASSSNYEQYF. Looking up the rest from reference TRBV5-1 and TRBJ2-7 gives the full variable domain: KAGVTQTPRYLIKTRGQQVTLSCSPISGHRSVSWYQQTPGQGLQFLFEYFSETQRNKGNFPGRFSGRQFSNSRSEMNVSTLELGDSALYLCASSSNYEQYFGPGTRLTVT.

This sequence joins TRBV25-1 and TRBJ1-3; D call uncertain. This CDR3 is built from 15 residues. Trimming stripped 6 bases from V and 0 bases from J, with 12 bases between. Germline loops: CDR1 MGHDK, CDR2 SYGVNS. In DNA, the CDR3 is TGTGCCAGCAGGGAGACTGCTCTCTCTGGAAACACCATATATTTT. Its protein product is CASRETALSGNTIYF.

The chain has TRBV7-6 and TRBJ2-7, with a weak D call TRBD1 (6 bases). V dropped 5 bases and J dropped 4 bases, with 12 bases sitting between them. The CDR3 has 13 residues. Per germline, CDR1 SGHVS and CDR2 FNYEAQ. CDR3 coding DNA: TGTGCCAGCAGCCGCACAGGGTTATACGAGCAGTACTTC. This gives the protein CASSRTGLYEQYF.

The chain uses TRBV28 and TRBJ1-2; TRBD1 is a possible D gene (5 bases). There are 14 residues in the CDR3. The germline gives CDR1 MDHEN, CDR2 SYDVKM. Trimming took off 5 bases at V and 2 bases at J, with 12 bases between the two ends. DNA of the CDR3: TGTGCCAGCAGTGTGCCAGGGTTCAACTATGGCTACACCTTC. It is translated as CASSVPGFNYGYTF.

The chain carries TRBV2 and TRBJ1-5; D is undetermined. The germline V and J ends were trimmed by 7 bases and 2 bases, with 12 bases remaining between them. Germline assignment: CDR1 SNHLY and CDR2 FYNNEI. There are 14 residues in the CDR3. Written as DNA, the CDR3 is TGTGCCAGCACACGCAGTATGGGCAATCAGCCCCAGCATTTT. It codes for CASTRSMGNQPQHF.

The CDR3, as DNA: TGCGCCAGCAGCGGACTAGCGGGAGTGCTTAGCACAGATACGCAGTATTTT. Protein: CASSGLAGVLSTDTQYF. This chain connects TRBV5-1 to TRBJ2-3; 13 bases agree with TRBD2. Trimming took 4 bases from V and 0 from J; bases not matched to a gene: 5. This CDR3 contains 17 residues. Germline V gives CDR1 SGHRS, CDR2 YFSETQ.

This clone has more than one count but fewer than ten. The V call is TRBV3-1 (or the pseudogene TRBV3-2), the J call TRBJ1-5; perhaps TRBD1 as D (5 bases). In germline, CDR1 is LGHDT, CDR2 YNNKEL (reference sequence). The V and J ends lost 4 bases and 3 bases respectively, with 13 bases between them. The CDR3 runs 15 residues. CDR3: CASSPPGMINQPQHF. The CDR3 DNA follows: TGTGCCAGCAGCCCTCCAGGGATGATCAATCAGCCCCAGCATTTT.

J is TRBJ1-5 and V is TRBV2; 11 bases line up with TRBD1. The trim removed 3 bases at V and 10 bases at J, leaving 5 bases unmatched. Germline-derived CDR1 and CDR2 are SNHLY and FYNNEI. This CDR3 has 14 residues. The CDR3 reads CASSEGQGVSPQHF. The DNA for the CDR3 is TGTGCCAGCAGTGAGGGACAGGGGGTATCACCCCAGCATTTT.

The V gene is TRBV2, the J gene TRBJ1-2; D ambiguous. Trimming stripped 6 bases from V and 4 bases from J, with 15 bases between. In germline, CDR1 is SNHLY, CDR2 FYNNEI. This CDR3 comprises 14 residues. CDR3 loop: CASRSDTNGYGYTF. Here the CDR3 DNA reads TGTGCCAGCAGATCTGACACCAACGGCTATGGCTACACCTTC.

This clone showed up just a few times. This chain uses TRBV12-3 or TRBV12-4 with TRBJ2-3, with D uncertain. Trimming pared 4 bases from V and 4 bases from J, leaving 6 bases between. The CDR3 covers 12 residues. CDR3 DNA: TGTGCCAGCAGTTCCACACCAGATACGCAGTATTTT. Translating gives CASSSTPDTQYF.

V and J are TRBV11-1 and TRBJ1-1; 7 nucleotides match TRBD1. The CDR3 covers 15 residues. Per germline, CDR1 SGHAT and CDR2 FQDESV (reference sequence). Trimming removed 3 bases from V and 1 base from J; junction bases left unmatched: 5. The CDR3, as DNA: TGTGCCAGCAGCTTCTCAGGGGGAGGGAACACTGAAGCTTTCTTT. Protein product: CASSFSGGGNTEAFF. Filled out from reference TRBV11-1 and TRBJ1-1, the complete variable domain reads EAEVAQSPRYKITEKSQAVAFWCDPISGHATLYWYRQILGQGPELLVQFQDESVVDDSQLPKDRFSAERLKGVDSTLKIQPAELGDSAMYLCASSFSGGGNTEAFFGQGTRLTVV.

The gene calls are TRBV28 and TRBJ1-6; D gene uncertain. Looked up from germline, CDR1 is MDHEN and CDR2 is SYDVKM. With 6 bases removed from V and 7 bases from J, the gap between germline ends came to 7 bases. The length of the CDR3 is 12 residues. In DNA form, the CDR3 reads TGTGCCAGCAGCCTTGTGAATTCACCCCTCCACTTT. Its translation: CASSLVNSPLHF.

The CDR3 sequence: CASSARQGIGYTF. For the CDR3, the DNA is TGTGCCAGTAGTGCCAGACAGGGTATAGGCTACACCTTC. This chain links TRBV19 with TRBJ1-2; TRBD1 matches at 7 bases. The CDR3 has 13 residues. V lost 5 bases to trimming and J lost 8 bases; unmatched junction nucleotides: 8. CDR1 and CDR2 from the germline V gene are LNHDA and SQIVND (reference sequence).

This clone was seen once. J is TRBJ1-5 and V is TRBV20-1; tentative D call: TRBD1 (5 bases). The germline V and J ends were trimmed by 3 bases and 4 bases, with 10 bases remaining between them. CDR3 length: 13 residues. CDR1 is DFQATT, CDR2 SNEGSKA, per germline (reference sequence). CDR3 DNA sequence: TGCAGTGCTAGTCAGGACACAAATCAGCCCCAGCATTTT. Translation gives CSASQDTNQPQHF.

This clone was picked up a small number of times. This chain joins TRBV10-3 and TRBJ2-7; 10 bases line up with TRBD1. The CDR3 sequence is 15 residues long. Germline CDR1 is ENHRY and CDR2 is SYGVKD. V lost 4 bases, J lost 1 base, and 4 bases stayed unmatched. CDR3 DNA sequence: TGTGCCATCAGTGGGGGACAGGGGAGGTCCTACGAGCAGTACTTC. Its protein is CAISGGQGRSYEQYF.

V gene TRBV9 combines with J gene TRBJ1-3; TRBD1 agrees at 7 bases. CDR3 length equals 12 residues. Germline loops: CDR1 SGDLS, CDR2 YYNGEE. V was clipped by 3 bases and J by 8 bases; unmatched bases: 2. As DNA, the CDR3 is TGTGCCAGCAGCGATCAGGGGGACACCATATATTTT. Translating it yields CASSDQGDTIYF.

The chain combines TRBV2 with TRBJ1-3; D perhaps matches TRBD1 (6 bases). Germline CDR1 SNHLY, CDR2 FYNNEI. Between the trimmed V and J ends, which lost 7 bases and 0 bases, there was a span of 19 bases. The length of the CDR3 is 17 residues. In nucleotides, the CDR3 is TGTGCCAGCACTGTGTTACAGGGCGGAAGCTCTGGAAACACCATATATTTT. Protein: CASTVLQGGSSGNTIYF.

There are many counts of this clone. V gene TRBV19 combines with J gene TRBJ1-2; D perhaps matches TRBD1 (6 bases). The CDR3 runs 15 residues. Germline CDR1 and CDR2: LNHDA and SQIVND (reference sequence). Trimming shortened V by 4 bases and J by 4 bases, and 16 bases separated the two germline ends. The CDR3, as DNA: TGTGCCAGTAGTACCCGGACAGATGACCCCTATGGCTACACCTTC. Protein sequence: CASSTRTDDPYGYTF.

CDR3 sequence reads: CASSQRLGGEQPQHF. The CDR3 DNA follows: TGCGCCAGCAGCCAGCGTTTAGGGGGCGAACAGCCCCAGCATTTT. The chain has TRBV4-3 and TRBJ1-5; 7 bases are shared with TRBD1. V lost 3 bases and J lost 7; bases outside the gene matches: 9. The CDR3 loop spans 15 amino acids. The V gene's germline CDR1 is LGHNA and CDR2 YSLEER.

This chain connects TRBV28 to TRBJ1-2; the D is unclear. V lost 6 bases to trimming and J lost 4 bases, with 6 bases between them. The CDR3 covers 11 residues. Germline values: CDR1 MDHEN, CDR2 SYDVKM. The CDR3 region is CASSNIYGYTF. The CDR3 nucleotides are TGTGCCAGCAGCAACATCTATGGCTACACCTTC.

The chain recombines TRBV9 with TRBJ2-2; 7 bases line up with TRBD1. This CDR3 region has 16 residues. Germline CDR1 and CDR2: SGDLS and YYNGEE. Trimming cost V 1 base and J 0 bases; bases outside gene matches: 3. The CDR3 bases are TGTGCCAGCAGCGTACCGCAGGGGGCGAACACCGGGGAGCTGTTTTTT. Translation: CASSVPQGANTGELFF.

V and J are TRBV18 and TRBJ1-1; 8 nucleotides align to TRBD1. The junction had 7 bases not matched to a gene; V was cut back by 1 base and J by 3 bases. This CDR3 has 16 amino acids. The germline CDR1 and CDR2 sequences are KGHSH and LQKENI. In nucleotides, the CDR3 is TGTGCCAGCTCACCACGGACAGGGCTGGTGGACACTGAAGCTTTCTTT. Protein product: CASSPRTGLVDTEAFF.

V is TRBV5-1 and J is TRBJ2-7, with TRBD1 matching 8 bases. Germline V gene sequence: CDR1 SGHRS, CDR2 YFSETQ. The CDR3 runs to 14 residues. The J segment lost 5 bases and the V segment lost 1 base, leaving 5 bases of the junction unmatched. The CDR3 bases are TGCGCCAGCAGCTTGAGGACAGGGAACGACGAGCAGTACTTC. Encoded protein: CASSLRTGNDEQYF.

CDR3 loop: CANLWAEPLDRGENQPQHF. For the CDR3, the DNA is TGTGCCAACCTGTGGGCAGAGCCCTTGGACAGGGGGGAAAACCAGCCCCAGCATTTT. J is TRBJ1-5 and V is TRBV27, with 10 bases matching TRBD1. CDR1 is MNHEY and CDR2 is SMNVEV in the germline V gene (reference sequence). The CDR3 sequence is 19 residues long. V lost 10 bases to trimming and J lost 7 bases; unmatched junction nucleotides: 25.

The genes are TRBV15 and TRBJ2-4, with 10 bases matching TRBD1. The germline gives CDR1 LNHNV, CDR2 YYDKDF (reference sequence). The CDR3 is 17 amino acids. J gave up 9 bases and V 0 bases, and 11 bases lay outside the gene matches. The CDR3 loop is CATSRDGTGAGLGIQYF. The CDR3 coding sequence is TGTGCCACCAGCAGAGATGGGACAGGGGCAGGGCTAGGCATTCAGTACTTC.

V is TRBV5-4 and J is TRBJ2-5, with 12 bases lining up with TRBD1. Trimming removed 3 bases from V and 4 bases from J; junction bases left unmatched: 1. The CDR3 has 14 residues. Germline CDR1 and CDR2: SGHNT and YYREEE (reference sequence). The CDR3 DNA is TGTGCCAGCAGCTGGGACAGGGGGCGAGAGACCCAGTACTTC. Protein product: CASSWDRGRETQYF.